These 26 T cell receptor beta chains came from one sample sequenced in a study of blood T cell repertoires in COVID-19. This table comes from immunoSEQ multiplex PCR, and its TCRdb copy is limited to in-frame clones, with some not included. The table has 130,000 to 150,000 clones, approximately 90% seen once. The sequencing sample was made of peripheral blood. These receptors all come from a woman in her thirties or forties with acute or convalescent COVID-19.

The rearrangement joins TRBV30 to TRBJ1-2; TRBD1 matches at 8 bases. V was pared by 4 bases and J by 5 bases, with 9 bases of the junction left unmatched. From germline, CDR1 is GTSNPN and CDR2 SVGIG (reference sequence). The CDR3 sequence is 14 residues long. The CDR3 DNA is TGTGCCTGGAAGGTCACAGGGGGGGCTTATGGCTACACCTTC. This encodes CAWKVTGGAYGYTF.

The DNA of the CDR3 is TGTGCCAGTAAGACAGGGGCCAACACTGAAGCTTTCTTT. Translating gives CASKTGANTEAFF. The rearrangement links TRBV19 to TRBJ1-1, with TRBD1 matching 8 bases. Trimming at V came to 7 bases and at J to 2 bases, leaving 3 bases not matched to a gene. There are 13 residues in the CDR3. The V gene's germline CDR1 is LNHDA and CDR2 SQIVND (reference sequence).

CDR3 nucleotide sequence: TGTGCCAGCAGCGCCGCAGGGGTAGGGAAAAAACTGTTTTTT. Its protein product is CASSAAGVGKKLFF. V usage is TRBV7-3 and J usage is TRBJ1-4, with D possibly matching TRBD1 (6 bases). In germline, CDR1 is SGHTA, CDR2 FQGTGA. This CDR3 is built from 14 residues. The V end was cut by 5 bases, the J end by 9 bases, with 16 bases between.

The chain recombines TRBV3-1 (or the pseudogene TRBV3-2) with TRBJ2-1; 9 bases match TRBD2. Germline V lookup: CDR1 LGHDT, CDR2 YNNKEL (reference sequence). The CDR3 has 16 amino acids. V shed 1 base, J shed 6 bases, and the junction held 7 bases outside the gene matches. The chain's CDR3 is CASSQGSGRFPNEQFF. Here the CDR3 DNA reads TGTGCCAGCAGCCAAGGGAGCGGGAGGTTCCCCAATGAGCAGTTCTTC.

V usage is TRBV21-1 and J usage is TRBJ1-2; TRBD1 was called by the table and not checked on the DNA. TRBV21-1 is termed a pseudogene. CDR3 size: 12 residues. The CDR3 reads CASSSQTGWGTF. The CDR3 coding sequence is TGTGCCAGCAGCTCTCAGACAGGGTGGGGCACCTTC.

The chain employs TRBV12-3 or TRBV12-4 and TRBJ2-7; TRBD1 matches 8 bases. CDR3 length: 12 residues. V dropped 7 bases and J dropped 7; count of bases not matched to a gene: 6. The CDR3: CASTPDRGEQYF. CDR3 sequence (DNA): TGTGCCAGCACCCCAGACAGGGGTGAGCAGTACTTC.

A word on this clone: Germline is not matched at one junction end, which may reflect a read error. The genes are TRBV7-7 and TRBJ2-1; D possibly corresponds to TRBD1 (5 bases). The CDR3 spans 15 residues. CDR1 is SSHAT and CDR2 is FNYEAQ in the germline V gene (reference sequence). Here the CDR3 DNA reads TGTGCTAGCAGCTCGCGACAGAGCTCCTACAATGAGCAGTTCTTC. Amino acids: CASSSRQSSYNEQFF. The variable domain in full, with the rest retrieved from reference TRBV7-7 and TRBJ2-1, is GAGVSQSPRYKVTKRGQDVTLRCDPISSHATLYWYQQALGQGPEFLTYFNYEAQPDKSGLPSDRFSAERPEGSISTLTIQRTEQRDSAMYRCASSSRQSSYNEQFFGPGTRLTVL.

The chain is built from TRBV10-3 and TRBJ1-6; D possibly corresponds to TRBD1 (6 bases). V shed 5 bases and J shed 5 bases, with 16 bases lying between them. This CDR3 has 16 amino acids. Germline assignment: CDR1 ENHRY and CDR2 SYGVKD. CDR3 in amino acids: CAISRTASLNNSPLHF. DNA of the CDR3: TGTGCCATCAGTCGGACAGCATCCTTGAATAATTCACCCCTCCACTTT.

The chain's CDR3 is CASSLYRNTEAFF. In DNA form, the CDR3 reads TGTGCCAGCAGCTTATACAGGAACACTGAAGCTTTCTTT. The chain carries TRBV7-2 and TRBJ1-1; no clear D. The CDR3 extends over 13 amino acids. V was shortened by 2 bases and J by 1 base, with 5 bases between the two germline ends. Per the germline V gene, CDR1 is SGHTA and CDR2 is FQGNSA.

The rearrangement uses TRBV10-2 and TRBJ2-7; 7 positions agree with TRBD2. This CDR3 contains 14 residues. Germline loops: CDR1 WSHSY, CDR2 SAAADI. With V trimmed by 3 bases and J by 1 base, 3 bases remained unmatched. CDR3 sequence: CASSEVGGSYEQYF. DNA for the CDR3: TGCGCCAGCAGTGAAGTCGGGGGGTCCTACGAGCAGTACTTC.

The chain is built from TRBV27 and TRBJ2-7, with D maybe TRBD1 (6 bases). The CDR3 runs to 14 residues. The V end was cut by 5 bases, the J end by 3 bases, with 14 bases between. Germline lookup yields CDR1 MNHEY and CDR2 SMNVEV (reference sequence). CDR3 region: CASSPLGQYYEQYF. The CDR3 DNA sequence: TGTGCCAGCAGTCCCCTTGGACAGTACTACGAGCAGTACTTC.

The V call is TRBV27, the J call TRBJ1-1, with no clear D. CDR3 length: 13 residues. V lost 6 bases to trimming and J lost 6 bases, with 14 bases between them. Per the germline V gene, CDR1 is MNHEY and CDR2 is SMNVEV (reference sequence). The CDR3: CASSRLQSSEAFF. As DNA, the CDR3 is TGTGCCAGCAGCCGATTACAGAGTTCTGAAGCTTTCTTT.

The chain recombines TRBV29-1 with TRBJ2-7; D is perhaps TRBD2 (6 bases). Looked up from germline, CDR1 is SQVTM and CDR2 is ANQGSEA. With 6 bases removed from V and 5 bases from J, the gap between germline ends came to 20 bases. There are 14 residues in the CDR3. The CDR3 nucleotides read TGCAGCGTGGGGGGATTTCCTCGTGGGGACGAGCAGTACTTC. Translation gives CSVGGFPRGDEQYF.

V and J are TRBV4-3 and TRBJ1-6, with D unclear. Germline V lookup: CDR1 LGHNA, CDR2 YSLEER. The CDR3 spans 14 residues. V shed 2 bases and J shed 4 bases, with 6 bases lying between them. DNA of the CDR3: TGCGCCAGCAGCCAATGGCAGTATAATTCACCCCTCCACTTT. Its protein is CASSQWQYNSPLHF.

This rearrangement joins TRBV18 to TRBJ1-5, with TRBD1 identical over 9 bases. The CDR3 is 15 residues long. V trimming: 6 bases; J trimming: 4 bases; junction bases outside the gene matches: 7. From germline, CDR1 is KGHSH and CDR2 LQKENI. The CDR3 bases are TGTGCCAGCTCTGGGGGACAGGGAAGAAATCAGCCCCAGCATTTT. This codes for CASSGGQGRNQPQHF.

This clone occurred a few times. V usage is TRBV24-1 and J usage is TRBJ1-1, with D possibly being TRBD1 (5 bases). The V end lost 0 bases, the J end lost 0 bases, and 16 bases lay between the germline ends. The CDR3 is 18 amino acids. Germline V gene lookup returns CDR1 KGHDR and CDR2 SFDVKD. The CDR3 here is CATSDLLGDLLMNTEAFF. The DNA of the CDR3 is TGTGCCACCAGTGATTTGCTAGGGGATTTACTCATGAACACTGAAGCTTTCTTT.

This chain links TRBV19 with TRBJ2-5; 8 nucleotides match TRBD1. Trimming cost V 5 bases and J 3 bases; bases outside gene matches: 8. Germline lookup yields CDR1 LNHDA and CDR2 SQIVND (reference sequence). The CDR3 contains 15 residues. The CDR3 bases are TGTGCCAGTAGTGCTTCGACAGGGGAAAAAGAGACCCAGTACTTC. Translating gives CASSASTGEKETQYF.

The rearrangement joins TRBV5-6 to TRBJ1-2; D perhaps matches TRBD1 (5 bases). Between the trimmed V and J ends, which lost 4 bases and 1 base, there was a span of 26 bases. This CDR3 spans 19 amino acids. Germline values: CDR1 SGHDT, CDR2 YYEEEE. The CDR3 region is CASSRFRGTPFLINYGYTF. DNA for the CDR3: TGTGCCAGCAGCCGGTTTCGCGGGACGCCCTTTCTGATTAACTATGGCTACACCTTC.

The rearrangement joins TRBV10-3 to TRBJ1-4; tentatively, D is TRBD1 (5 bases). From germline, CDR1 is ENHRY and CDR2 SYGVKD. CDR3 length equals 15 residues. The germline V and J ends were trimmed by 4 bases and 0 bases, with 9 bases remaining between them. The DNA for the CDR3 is TGTGCCATCAGTGGTGGGGCGGCAACTAATGAAAAACTGTTTTTT. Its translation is CAISGGAATNEKLFF.

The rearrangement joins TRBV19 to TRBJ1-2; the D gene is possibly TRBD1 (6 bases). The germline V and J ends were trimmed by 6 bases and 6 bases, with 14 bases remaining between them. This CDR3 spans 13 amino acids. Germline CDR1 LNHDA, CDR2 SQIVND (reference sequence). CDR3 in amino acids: CASRVQGHNGYTF. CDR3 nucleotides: TGTGCCAGTAGGGTACAGGGTCATAATGGCTACACCTTC. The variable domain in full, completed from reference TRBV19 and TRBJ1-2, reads DGGITQSPKYLFRKEGQNVTLSCEQNLNHDAMYWYRQDPGQGLRLIYYSQIVNDFQKGDIAEGYSVSREKKESFPLTVTSAQKNPTAFYLCASRVQGHNGYTFGSGTRLTVV.

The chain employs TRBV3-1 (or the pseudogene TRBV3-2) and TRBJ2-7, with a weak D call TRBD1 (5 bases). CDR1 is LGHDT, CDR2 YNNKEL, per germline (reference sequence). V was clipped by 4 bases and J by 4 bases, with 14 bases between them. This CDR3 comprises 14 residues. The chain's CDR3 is CASSPDDRIYEQYF. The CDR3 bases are TGTGCCAGCAGCCCCGACGACAGAATTTACGAGCAGTACTTC.

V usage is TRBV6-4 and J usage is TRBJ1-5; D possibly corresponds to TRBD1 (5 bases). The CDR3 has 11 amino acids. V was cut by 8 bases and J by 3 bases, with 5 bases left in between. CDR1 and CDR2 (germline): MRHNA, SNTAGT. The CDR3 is CASGANQPQHF. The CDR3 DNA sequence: TGTGCCAGCGGGGCCAATCAGCCCCAGCATTTT.

The CDR3 bases are TGTGCCAGCAGCGTAGGGACAGGGGTGGCCTACGAGCAGTACTTC. Protein: CASSVGTGVAYEQYF. J is TRBJ2-7 and V is TRBV9, with 9 bases matching TRBD1. Germline values: CDR1 SGDLS, CDR2 YYNGEE. This CDR3 region has 15 residues. V was pared by 0 bases and J by 2 bases, with 3 bases of the junction left unmatched.

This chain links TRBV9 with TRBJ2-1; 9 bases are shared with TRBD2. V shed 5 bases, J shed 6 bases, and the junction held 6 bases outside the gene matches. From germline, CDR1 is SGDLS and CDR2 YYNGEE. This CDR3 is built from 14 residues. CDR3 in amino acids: CASSVIAGVNEQFF. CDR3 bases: TGTGCCAGCAGTGTTATAGCGGGAGTCAATGAGCAGTTCTTC.

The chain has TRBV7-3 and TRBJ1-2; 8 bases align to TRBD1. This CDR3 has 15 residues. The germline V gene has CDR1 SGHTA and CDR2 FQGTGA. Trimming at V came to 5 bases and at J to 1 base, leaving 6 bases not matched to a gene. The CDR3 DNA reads TGTGCCAGCAGCCCGGGACAGGTCATTAACTATGGCTACACCTTC. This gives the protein CASSPGQVINYGYTF. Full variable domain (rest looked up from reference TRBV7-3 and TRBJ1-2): GAGVSQTPSNKVTEKGKYVELRCDPISGHTALYWYRQSLGQGPEFLIYFQGTGAADDSGLPNDRFFAVRPEGSVSTLKIQRTERGDSAVYLCASSPGQVINYGYTFGSGTRLTVV.

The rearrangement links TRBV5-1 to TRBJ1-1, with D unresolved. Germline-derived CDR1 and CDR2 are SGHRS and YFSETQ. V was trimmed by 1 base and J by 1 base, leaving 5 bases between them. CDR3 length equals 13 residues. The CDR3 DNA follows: TGCGCCAGCAGCTTGTGGCAGAACACTGAAGCTTTCTTT. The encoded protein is CASSLWQNTEAFF.